The 32 T cell receptor beta chains reported below all come from one sample, sequenced in a study of blood T cell repertoires in COVID-19. Libraries were prepared by immunoSEQ multiplex PCR; TCRdb keeps only in-frame clonotypes and omits some of them. The sample carries roughly 140,000 clones, 70% to 90% recorded once. Material for sequencing was peripheral blood. The source is a woman in her 70s with acute or convalescent COVID-19.

This sequence joins TRBV13 and TRBJ2-1; maybe TRBD2 (6 bases). Germline V gene data show CDR1 as PRHDT and CDR2 as FYEKMQ (reference sequence). V was trimmed by 5 bases and J by 1 base, leaving 9 bases between them. The CDR3 runs 14 residues. The CDR3 coding sequence is TGTGCCAGCAGCCTGGGGGGATCCTACAATGAGCAGTTCTTC. Its translation is CASSLGGSYNEQFF. Full variable domain (outside the CDR3, taken from reference TRBV13 and TRBJ2-1): AAGVIQSPRHLIKEKRETATLKCYPIPRHDTVYWYQQGPGQDPQFLISFYEKMQSDKGSIPDRFSAQQFSDYHSELNMSSLELGDSALYFCASSLGGSYNEQFFGPGTRLTVL.

This clone was seen once. The DNA for the CDR3 is TGTGCCAGCCGAGAAATGAACAGCAATCAGCCCCAGCATTTT. As protein: CASREMNSNQPQHF. The genes are TRBV28 and TRBJ1-5; D remains ambiguous. Per germline, CDR1 MDHEN and CDR2 SYDVKM. Between the trimmed V and J ends, which lost 8 bases and 1 base, there was a span of 12 bases. The length of the CDR3 is 14 residues.

The chain joins TRBV6-5 to TRBJ2-7; tentative D call: TRBD2 (6 bases). The CDR3 has 15 amino acids. V lost 6 bases to trimming and J lost 6 bases, with 21 bases between them. The germline gives CDR1 MNHEY, CDR2 SVGAGI. The CDR3 region has the DNA TGTGCCAGCAGAATAGCCATGACTAGTTTCGGCGAGCAGTACTTC. Translation gives CASRIAMTSFGEQYF.

V and J are TRBV2 and TRBJ2-2; TRBD2 aligns across 8 bases. CDR1 is SNHLY, CDR2 FYNNEI, per germline. V shed 2 bases, J shed 5 bases, and the junction held 4 bases outside the gene matches. The CDR3 totals 15 residues. The CDR3 DNA is TGTGCCAGCAGTGAAAGGGCGGGGGGAACCGGGGAGCTGTTTTTT. This sequence encodes CASSERAGGTGELFF.

This chain links TRBV6-5 with TRBJ2-7; maybe TRBD2 (5 bases). The CDR3 has 14 residues. Trimming shortened V by 8 bases and J by 2 bases, and 16 bases separated the two germline ends. Germline V gene data show CDR1 as MNHEY and CDR2 as SVGAGI. Written as DNA, the CDR3 is TGTGCCAGCCGGGGTGCCGAGGCAACCTACGAGCAGTACGTC. It codes for CASRGAEATYEQYV.

The rearrangement links TRBV28 to TRBJ1-2, with unresolved D. V dropped 5 bases and J dropped 5 bases, with 15 bases sitting between them. Germline lookup yields CDR1 MDHEN and CDR2 SYDVKM. The CDR3 has 14 residues. CDR3: CASSPSTRVYGYTF. Here the CDR3 DNA reads TGTGCCAGCAGTCCTTCCACGAGGGTATATGGCTACACCTTC.

The chain combines TRBV30 with TRBJ1-5; tentatively, D is TRBD1 (5 bases). With 5 bases removed from V and 4 bases from J, the gap between germline ends came to 12 bases. The CDR3 covers 13 residues. Germline values: CDR1 GTSNPN, CDR2 SVGIG (reference sequence). CDR3 in DNA: TGTGCCTGGGGAGACAGCTTAAATCAGCCCCAGCATTTT. It codes for CAWGDSLNQPQHF.

The rearrangement joins TRBV7-2 to TRBJ2-1; 9 nucleotides match TRBD1. Germline V CDR1 and CDR2: SGHTA, FQGNSA. J lost 9 bases, V lost 0 bases, and 6 bases had no gene match. This CDR3 spans 15 amino acids. The CDR3 sequence: CASSLAGQGWAEQFF. CDR3 sequence (DNA): TGTGCCAGCAGCTTAGCGGGACAGGGTTGGGCTGAGCAGTTCTTC. Full variable domain (rest looked up from reference TRBV7-2 and TRBJ2-1): GAGVSQSPSNKVTEKGKDVELRCDPISGHTALYWYRQSLGQGLEFLIYFQGNSAPDKSGLPSDRFSAERTGGSVSTLTIQRTQQEDSAVYLCASSLAGQGWAEQFFGPGTRLTVL.

V usage is TRBV19 and J usage is TRBJ1-2; 10 nucleotides agree with TRBD1. CDR1 is LNHDA, CDR2 SQIVND, per germline (reference sequence). The CDR3 has 17 amino acids. The V gene end was trimmed by 2 bases and the J gene end by 0 bases; junction bases not matched to a gene: 6. CDR3 bases: TGTGCCAGTAGTATAACGTTCGGGACAGGGGCTAACTATGGCTACACCTTC. As protein: CASSITFGTGANYGYTF.

This chain links TRBV21-1 with TRBJ2-1; the D call in the table, TRBD1, was not verified against the DNA. TRBV21-1 is an annotated pseudogene. The CDR3 has 15 amino acids. The DNA for the CDR3 is TGTGCCAGCAGAATCCCGGGACAGGGTGACAATGAGCAGTTCTTC. Translated, it gives CASRIPGQGDNEQFF.

V usage is TRBV9 and J usage is TRBJ1-2; the D is unclear. The CDR3 spans 14 residues. CDR1 and CDR2 (germline): SGDLS, YYNGEE. The V end was cut by 4 bases, the J end by 2 bases, with 12 bases between. The CDR3 loop is CASSPGSGNYGYTF. CDR3 nucleotide sequence: TGTGCCAGCAGCCCGGGGTCGGGGAACTATGGCTACACCTTC.

The V gene is TRBV4-1, the J gene TRBJ2-3, with 9 bases identical to TRBD2. The germline gives CDR1 MGHRA, CDR2 YSYEKL. V lost 2 bases and J lost 2; bases outside the gene matches: 11. This CDR3 region has 18 residues. CDR3 coding DNA: TGCGCCAGCAGCCAACGTGCTAGCGGGGAGAAGTTCACAGATACGCAGTATTTT. It is translated as CASSQRASGEKFTDTQYF.

In this sample, this clone turned up once. This chain joins TRBV15 and TRBJ1-4; D gene ambiguous. The CDR3 loop spans 16 amino acids. V was shortened by 0 bases and J by 0 bases, with 8 bases between the two germline ends. CDR1 LNHNV and CDR2 YYDKDF come from the germline V gene (reference sequence). The CDR3 region is CATSREREATNEKLFF. The CDR3 DNA reads TGTGCCACCAGCAGAGAACGTGAGGCAACTAATGAAAAACTGTTTTTT.

The chain links TRBV19 to TRBJ2-3; 8 bases fit TRBD1. The V segment lost 4 bases and the J segment 1 base; nucleotides outside the gene matches: 7. This CDR3 is 16 amino acids long. Germline CDR1 is LNHDA and CDR2 is SQIVND (reference sequence). The CDR3 DNA sequence: TGTGCCAGTAGTAGGCAGGGGGCGATTGGCACAGATACGCAGTATTTT. This gives the protein CASSRQGAIGTDTQYF.

This rearrangement joins TRBV14 to TRBJ2-5; no reliable D call. V lost 0 bases and J 5 bases, leaving 10 bases between the germline ends. Germline CDR1 reads SGHDN; CDR2 reads FVKESK. The CDR3 runs to 14 residues. The CDR3 sequence: CASSQDRSRETQYF. CDR3 DNA: TGTGCCAGCAGCCAAGATAGGAGCCGGGAGACCCAGTACTTC.

The J gene is TRBJ2-5, the V gene TRBV27, with 7 bases that match TRBD1. The V segment lost 6 bases and the J segment 1 base; nucleotides outside the gene matches: 2. CDR3 size: 13 residues. Germline V CDR1 and CDR2: MNHEY, SMNVEV (reference sequence). The CDR3 region has the DNA TGTGCCAGCAGGAGGGACAGCCAAGAGACCCAGTACTTC. Translation: CASRRDSQETQYF.

This clone has just one count. The chain is built from TRBV25-1 and TRBJ1-6; 7 bases align to TRBD1. The CDR3 has 15 residues. J was trimmed by 10 bases and V by 5 bases; bases with no gene match: 11. The germline CDR1 and CDR2 sequences are MGHDK and SYGVNS. The DNA of the CDR3 is TGTGCCAGCAGTCCGTACAGGGGCCGGAACTCACCCCTCCACTTT. Protein: CASSPYRGRNSPLHF.

This clone occurred once. The chain employs TRBV7-2 and TRBJ2-1, with a tentative D call TRBD1 (5 bases). The germline V gene encodes CDR1 SGHTA and CDR2 FQGNSA. V gave up 7 bases and J gave up 9 bases, with 19 bases separating them. There are 14 residues in the CDR3. CDR3 sequence (DNA): TGTGCCAGCACCCGGTATGATCTTCAGGGTGAGCAGTTCTTC. It translates to CASTRYDLQGEQFF.

This chain uses TRBV6-2 or TRBV6-3 with TRBJ1-1, with 9 bases aligning to TRBD1. This CDR3 comprises 19 residues. V lost 5 bases, J lost 4 bases, and 20 bases stayed unmatched. Germline V gene lookup returns CDR1 MNHEY and CDR2 SVGEGT. The CDR3 nucleotides read TGTGCCAGCAGTCCATATCCGGGACAGGGTTCGGGTAAGGGCACTGAAGCTTTCTTT. This gives the protein CASSPYPGQGSGKGTEAFF.

V is TRBV10-2 and J is TRBJ2-2; D might be TRBD1 (5 bases). Germline V CDR1 and CDR2: WSHSY, SAAADI. Between the trimmed V and J ends, which lost 8 bases and 3 bases, there was a span of 13 bases. This CDR3 region has 14 residues. CDR3 coding DNA: TGCGCCAGCGTCGCCAGGGTTTACACCGGGGAGCTGTTTTTT. Translating gives CASVARVYTGELFF.

This clone came up once. The chain uses TRBV27 and TRBJ1-4; a possible D gene is TRBD1 (5 bases). The CDR3 is made up of 14 amino acids. The germline gives CDR1 MNHEY, CDR2 SMNVEV (reference sequence). V was trimmed by 6 bases and J by 4 bases, leaving 12 bases between them. CDR3 region: CASSGEGFNEKLFF. The CDR3 DNA follows: TGTGCCAGCAGCGGGGAGGGGTTTAATGAAAAACTGTTTTTT.

The chain combines TRBV10-3 with TRBJ1-2, with TRBD1 identical over 10 bases. This CDR3 is built from 18 residues. V dropped 1 base and J dropped 4; count of bases not matched to a gene: 12. Per the germline V gene, CDR1 is ENHRY and CDR2 is SYGVKD. The CDR3 region is CAISEFSSGTGDSYGYTF. The DNA of the CDR3 is TGTGCCATCAGTGAGTTTTCCTCCGGGACAGGGGACTCCTATGGCTACACCTTC.

This clone was recorded only once. CDR3 loop: CASSPSILRQAEAFF. CDR3 DNA: TGTGCCAGCTCGCCCTCGATTCTCCGCCAGGCTGAAGCTTTCTTT. V is TRBV18 and J is TRBJ1-1, with D unclear. Germline values: CDR1 KGHSH, CDR2 LQKENI. With 6 bases removed from V and 6 bases from J, the gap between germline ends came to 20 bases. The CDR3 consists of 15 residues.

The chain combines TRBV25-1 with TRBJ2-7, with TRBD2 matching over 7 bases. The germline V gene encodes CDR1 MGHDK and CDR2 SYGVNS. This CDR3 comprises 13 residues. The V segment lost 8 bases and the J segment 5 bases; nucleotides outside the gene matches: 9. CDR3 bases: TGTGCCAGCCGCGGGGGAGGCGGTCACGAGCAGTACTTC. Protein: CASRGGGGHEQYF.

The chain employs TRBV6-5 and TRBJ1-5; D gene ambiguous. The V end was cut by 8 bases, the J end by 4 bases, with 12 bases between. This CDR3 comprises 13 residues. The germline CDR1 and CDR2 sequences are MNHEY and SVGAGI. The CDR3: CASQGGGNQPQHF. The CDR3 nucleotides are TGTGCCAGCCAAGGAGGAGGGAATCAGCCCCAGCATTTT.

This rearrangement joins TRBV2 to TRBJ1-2; 9 bases are a match to TRBD1. The CDR3 is 13 amino acids. Germline lookup yields CDR1 SNHLY and CDR2 FYNNEI. With V trimmed by 6 bases and J by 8 bases, 7 bases remained unmatched. CDR3 loop: CASRTQGAGGYTF. Here the CDR3 DNA reads TGTGCCAGCAGGACACAGGGGGCTGGCGGCTACACCTTC.

This clone occurred once. The chain uses TRBV7-8 and TRBJ1-2, with D maybe TRBD1 (6 bases). The CDR3 sequence is 16 residues long. The germline gives CDR1 SGHVS, CDR2 FQNEAQ. Trimming pared 2 bases from V and 5 bases from J, leaving 18 bases between. Here the CDR3 reads CASSLNPTGLLYGYTF. The CDR3 DNA sequence: TGTGCCAGCAGCTTAAATCCTACAGGGTTGTTATATGGCTACACCTTC.

This chain connects TRBV4-2 to TRBJ1-5; tentatively, D is TRBD1 (6 bases). V was cut by 0 bases and J by 4 bases, with 13 bases left in between. In germline, CDR1 is LGHNA, CDR2 YNFKEQ. The CDR3 has 16 amino acids. The CDR3 protein is CASSQDTQGGNQPQHF. CDR3 in DNA: TGTGCCAGCAGCCAAGATACACAGGGTGGTAATCAGCCCCAGCATTTT.

The chain has TRBV11-2 and TRBJ2-1; D gene unclear. V was trimmed by 1 base and J by 5 bases, leaving 6 bases between them. Germline values: CDR1 SGHAT, CDR2 FQNNGV. The CDR3 is 13 residues long. The CDR3 protein is CASSLVLDNEQFF. DNA of the CDR3: TGTGCCAGCAGCTTAGTCCTAGACAATGAGCAGTTCTTC.

V is TRBV15 and J is TRBJ2-6; 9 bases are a match to TRBD1. The CDR3 sequence is 21 residues long. V lost 2 bases to trimming and J lost 0 bases; unmatched junction nucleotides: 14. The germline V gene has CDR1 LNHNV and CDR2 YYDKDF (reference sequence). CDR3: CATSRRGQGDPKHSGANVLTF. CDR3 DNA sequence: TGTGCCACCAGCAGACGGGGACAGGGAGATCCCAAACACTCTGGGGCCAACGTCCTGACTTTC.

The chain carries TRBV29-1 and TRBJ2-3; 9 nucleotides line up with TRBD1. V lost 6 bases, J lost 3 bases, and 10 bases stayed unmatched. Germline V gene sequence: CDR1 SQVTM, CDR2 ANQGSEA. CDR3 size: 15 residues. The CDR3 coding sequence is TGCAGCGTCTCTCGGGACAGGGTCTTTACAGATACGCAGTATTTT. This translates into CSVSRDRVFTDTQYF.

The gene calls are TRBV5-4 and TRBJ1-3; TRBD1 matches 8 bases. This CDR3 has 16 amino acids. CDR1 and CDR2 (germline): SGHNT, YYREEE (reference sequence). V shed 1 base and J 4 bases; nucleotides not matched to a gene: 7. CDR3 nucleotide sequence: TGTGCCAGCAGCTTGTACTCAGGGGGCGACGGAAACACCATATATTTT. It codes for CASSLYSGGDGNTIYF.